This TCR beta chain was recovered during a study of prognosis after radiotherapy for stage I lung cancer. Study-level background: Newly diagnosed primary stage I lung tumors were present in approximately 13 patients, and oligometastatic NSCLC after surgical resection of the primary tumor was present in a handful of patients. Patients received stereotactic body radiotherapy alone, with no concurrent therapy. Squamous cell carcinoma affected seven patients, adenocarcinoma approximately eleven.

Genomic DNA provided the template from which TCR beta CDR3 was amplified by two-round multiplex PCR. Individual primers that were specific to each TRBV and TRBJ gene served in first-round PCR. TCRdb reprocessed the multiplex PCR reads via MiXCR and lists one record per CDR3 protein. The sample carries about 21,000 distinct CDR3 sequences, 43% recorded once. A volume of approximately 6.5 milliliters of peripheral blood was collected by draw at each of two time points. The V end was cut by 4 bases, the J end by 0 bases, with 8 bases between. This CDR3 has 13 residues. Germline values: CDR1 SGHRS, CDR2 YFSETQ. This clonotype was counted at least ten times.

The chain couples TRBV5-1 to TRBJ2-7; D is ambiguous. This TCR was recovered from a donor aged 50 or older with non-small cell lung cancer. The sequencing here drew on PBMCs, taken before or after stereotactic body radiation therapy (not recorded which). The CDR3 sequence: CASSNGYSYEQYF. The CDR3 DNA reads as TGCGCCAGCAGCAACGGGTACTCCTACGAGCAGTACTTC.